Listed below are T cell receptor beta chains from one sample, sequenced in a study of STAT3 mutations in large granular lymphocyte leukemia. Produced via immunoSEQ multiplex PCR; TCRdb's table is partial and in-frame only. The sample yields approximately 29,000 clones, approximately 83% seen once. Sequenced input: peripheral blood mononuclear cells. These receptors came from a man aged 55 to 70 with T-cell large granular lymphocyte leukemia. Some clones in this sample may be carry-over from other donors' samples. CDR3s include the opening cysteine and the closing phenylalanine or tryptophan. Fields, in order: J gene, D gene, V gene, clone size, CDR3 protein, CDR3 DNA. A D gene is named only where the DNA matches it firmly. Rows give clone size only sometimes, using once, few, many, or a class for an expanded clone.

J gene: TRBJ2-2; D gene: TRBD2; V gene: TRBV7-2; clone size: -; CDR3 protein: CASLLELAGTGELFF; CDR3 DNA: TGTGCCAGCCTGCTAGAACTAGCGGGGACCGGGGAGCTGTTTTTT
J gene: TRBJ2-1; D gene: -; V gene: TRBV30; clone size: -; CDR3 protein: CAWWVSGLPNEQFF; CDR3 DNA: TGTGCCTGGTGGGTGAGCGGTTTACCCAATGAGCAGTTCTTC
J gene: TRBJ2-3; D gene: -; V gene: TRBV13; clone size: -; CDR3 protein: CASSPRVALASRLGDTQYF; CDR3 DNA: TGTGCCAGCAGCCCTCGGGTTGCTCTAGCGAGCCGGCTGGGAGATACGCAGTATTTT
J gene: TRBJ1-3; D gene: -; V gene: TRBV13; clone size: -; CDR3 protein: CASSSREAEAGNTIYF; CDR3 DNA: TGTGCCAGCAGCTCTCGTGAAGCGGAGGCTGGAAACACCATATATTTT
J gene: TRBJ2-5; D gene: -; V gene: TRBV15; clone size: -; CDR3 protein: CATSREVAVQETQYF; CDR3 DNA: TGTGCCACCAGCAGAGAAGTAGCGGTACAAGAGACCCAGTACTTC
J gene: TRBJ1-2; D gene: TRBD1; V gene: TRBV23-1; clone size: -; CDR3 protein: CASSRDRGHNNYGYTF; CDR3 DNA: TGCGCCAGCAGCCGGGACAGGGGACATAATAACTATGGCTACACCTTC
J gene: TRBJ1-2; D gene: TRBD1; V gene: TRBV7-2; clone size: -; CDR3 protein: CASSLSGQGALGYTF; CDR3 DNA: TGTGCCAGCAGCTTATCAGGACAGGGGGCGCTTGGCTACACCTTC
J gene: TRBJ2-5; D gene: -; V gene: TRBV29-1; clone size: -; CDR3 protein: CSVEGGAQYF; CDR3 DNA: TGCAGCGTTGAAGGAGGGGCCCAGTACTTC
J gene: TRBJ1-1; D gene: -; V gene: TRBV30; clone size: -; CDR3 protein: CAWSVQSEAFF; CDR3 DNA: TGTGCCTGGAGTGTCCAGTCTGAAGCTTTCTTT
J gene: TRBJ1-1; D gene: -; V gene: TRBV6-1; clone size: -; CDR3 protein: CASKPGPNTEAFF; CDR3 DNA: TGTGCCAGCAAACCGGGGCCGAACACTGAAGCTTTCTTT
J gene: TRBJ2-3; D gene: TRBD2; V gene: TRBV7-3; clone size: few; CDR3 protein: CASSSLAGGGTDTQYF; CDR3 DNA: TGTGCCAGCAGCTCTCTAGCGGGAGGAGGCACAGATACGCAGTATTTT
J gene: TRBJ1-6; D gene: -; V gene: TRBV5-1; clone size: -; CDR3 protein: CASSRSGASSYNSPLHF; CDR3 DNA: TGCGCCAGCAGCCGATCAGGGGCGAGCTCCTATAATTCACCCCTCCACTTT
J gene: TRBJ2-6; D gene: -; V gene: TRBV12-5; clone size: once; CDR3 protein: CASSSSGANVLTF; CDR3 DNA: TGTGCTAGTAGTTCCTCTGGGGCCAACGTCCTGACTTTC
J gene: TRBJ1-4; D gene: -; V gene: TRBV4-2; clone size: -; CDR3 protein: CASSVKTEDNEKLFF; CDR3 DNA: TGTGCCAGCAGCGTAAAGACCGAGGATAATGAAAAACTGTTTTTT
J gene: TRBJ2-2; D gene: -; V gene: TRBV4-2; clone size: -; CDR3 protein: CASSQEETNTGELFF; CDR3 DNA: TGTGCCAGCAGCCAAGAAGAGACGAACACCGGGGAGCTGTTTTTT
J gene: TRBJ1-1; D gene: -; V gene: TRBV4-2; clone size: -; CDR3 protein: CASSQDFSNTYTEAFF; CDR3 DNA: TGTGCCAGCAGCCAAGATTTCTCCAACACGTACACTGAAGCTTTCTTT
J gene: TRBJ2-7; D gene: TRBD1; V gene: TRBV6-6; clone size: few; CDR3 protein: CASSRDRGRLFYEQYF; CDR3 DNA: TGTGCCAGCAGTCGAGACAGGGGGCGGCTGTTCTACGAGCAGTACTTC
J gene: TRBJ2-7; D gene: -; V gene: TRBV7-2; clone size: -; CDR3 protein: CASSLSGAREQYF; CDR3 DNA: TGTGCCAGCAGCCTGAGTGGGGCACGGGAGCAGTACTTC
J gene: TRBJ2-1; D gene: -; V gene: TRBV5-4; clone size: -; CDR3 protein: CASSLEWSNEQFF; CDR3 DNA: TGTGCCAGCAGCTTGGAATGGAGCAATGAGCAGTTCTTC
J gene: TRBJ1-6; D gene: -; V gene: TRBV5-6; clone size: -; CDR3 protein: CASTPGRAGSYNSPLHF; CDR3 DNA: TGTGCCAGCACCCCGGGGCGGGCGGGCTCCTATAATTCACCCCTCCACTTT
J gene: TRBJ2-7; D gene: TRBD2; V gene: TRBV27; clone size: few; CDR3 protein: CASSLSGGVYEQYF; CDR3 DNA: TGTGCCAGCAGTTTATCTGGGGGGGTCTACGAGCAGTACTTC
J gene: TRBJ2-3; D gene: -; V gene: TRBV7-9; clone size: -; CDR3 protein: CASRPPGLGTDTQYF; CDR3 DNA: TGTGCCAGCAGGCCACCAGGGTTGGGCACAGATACGCAGTATTTT
J gene: TRBJ2-1; D gene: -; V gene: TRBV29-1; clone size: -; CDR3 protein: CSVPTPAGGLGGYNEQFF; CDR3 DNA: TGCAGCGTCCCTACCCCAGCGGGCGGGCTAGGGGGGTACAATGAGCAGTTCTTC
J gene: TRBJ2-7; D gene: TRBD1; V gene: TRBV7-8; clone size: -; CDR3 protein: CASTEDRGTNKQYF; CDR3 DNA: TGTGCCAGCACCGAGGACAGGGGGACGAACAAGCAGTACTTC
J gene: TRBJ2-3; D gene: -; V gene: TRBV9; clone size: once; CDR3 protein: CASSVLDTQYF; CDR3 DNA: TGTGCCAGCAGCGTATTAGATACGCAGTATTTT
J gene: TRBJ1-1; D gene: -; V gene: TRBV7-8; clone size: -; CDR3 protein: CASRSGLGATNTEAFF; CDR3 DNA: TGTGCCAGCAGAAGCGGACTGGGGGCCACAAACACTGAAGCTTTCTTT
J gene: TRBJ1-5; D gene: TRBD1; V gene: TRBV30; clone size: -; CDR3 protein: CAWRQGQGLNQPQHF; CDR3 DNA: TGTGCCTGGAGACAGGGACAGGGACTCAATCAGCCCCAGCATTTT
J gene: TRBJ1-1; D gene: TRBD1; V gene: TRBV6-5; clone size: -; CDR3 protein: CASSTRQGRTEAFF; CDR3 DNA: TGTGCCAGCAGTACCCGACAGGGACGAACTGAAGCTTTCTTT
J gene: TRBJ2-1; D gene: -; V gene: TRBV9; clone size: few; CDR3 protein: CASSAEGVSIEQFF; CDR3 DNA: TGTGCCAGCAGCGCGGAGGGGGTCTCCATTGAGCAGTTCTTC
J gene: TRBJ2-7; D gene: TRBD1; V gene: TRBV28; clone size: -; CDR3 protein: CASSKVGQGGKEQYF; CDR3 DNA: TGTGCCAGCAGTAAGGTGGGACAGGGGGGTAAGGAGCAGTACTTC
J gene: TRBJ1-1; D gene: -; V gene: TRBV5-1; clone size: once; CDR3 protein: CASSLAVSGNTEAFF; CDR3 DNA: TGCGCCAGCAGCTTGGCAGTTAGCGGGAACACTGAAGCTTTCTTT
J gene: TRBJ2-1; D gene: -; V gene: TRBV6-1; clone size: -; CDR3 protein: CASSEGYSSSYNEQFF; CDR3 DNA: TGTGCCAGCAGTGAAGGATACTCGAGCTCCTACAATGAGCAGTTCTTC
J gene: TRBJ2-1; D gene: -; V gene: TRBV30; clone size: -; CDR3 protein: CAWRAGRLGNEQFF; CDR3 DNA: TGTGCCTGGAGGGCAGGGAGGTTAGGCAATGAGCAGTTCTTC
J gene: TRBJ2-1; D gene: -; V gene: TRBV5-6; clone size: few; CDR3 protein: CASRRGDEQFF; CDR3 DNA: TGTGCCAGCAGGAGGGGGGATGAGCAGTTCTTC
J gene: TRBJ2-2; D gene: -; V gene: TRBV6-6; clone size: -; CDR3 protein: CASSSTGTLSTGELFF; CDR3 DNA: TGTGCCAGCAGTTCCACCGGGACCTTAAGCACCGGGGAGCTGTTTTTT
J gene: TRBJ2-5; D gene: TRBD2; V gene: TRBV5-4; clone size: -; CDR3 protein: CASSLASGDQETQYF; CDR3 DNA: TGTGCCAGCAGCTTGGCTAGCGGGGATCAAGAGACCCAGTACTTC
J gene: TRBJ2-1; D gene: -; V gene: TRBV30; clone size: -; CDR3 protein: CAWGGTFLSSYNEQFF; CDR3 DNA: TGTGCCTGGGGGGGGACGTTCCTAAGCTCCTACAATGAGCAGTTCTTC
J gene: TRBJ2-5; D gene: -; V gene: TRBV5-1; clone size: -; CDR3 protein: CASSLGQAQETQYF; CDR3 DNA: TGCGCCAGCAGCTTGGGACAGGCCCAAGAGACCCAGTACTTC
J gene: TRBJ1-5; D gene: TRBD1; V gene: TRBV19; clone size: -; CDR3 protein: CASSPGQVYQPQHF; CDR3 DNA: TGTGCCAGTAGCCCCGGACAGGTCTATCAGCCCCAGCATTTT
J gene: TRBJ2-7; D gene: -; V gene: TRBV6-6; clone size: -; CDR3 protein: CASRGPHEQYF; CDR3 DNA: TGTGCCAGCAGGGGGCCGCACGAGCAGTACTTC